One and the same sample provided the 8 T cell receptor beta chains below, sequenced in a study of T cells expressing NK-cell markers. Reprocessing the 5' RACE reads, TCRdb reports a single entry for every CDR3 protein and omits DNA. Its listing shows 150,000 or so distinct CDR3 sequences. The sequenced material came from blood T cells: a sorted CD56 or NKG2C T cell subset, CD4+ or CD8+ T cells, or bulk PBMC T cells (not recorded which). These receptors all come from a woman in her forties or fifties in good health.

The J gene is TRBJ2-7, the V gene TRBV19; without DNA, the TCRdb call of TRBD2 cannot be checked. Looked up from germline, CDR1 is LNHDA and CDR2 is SQIVND (reference sequence). This CDR3 contains 14 residues. CDR3 protein: CASSMGRSLYEQYF.

This rearrangement joins TRBV27 to TRBJ1-2; as DNA is missing, the TRBD1 call by TCRdb cannot be tested. CDR3 length: 17 residues. Germline values: CDR1 MNHEY, CDR2 SMNVEV (reference sequence). Here the CDR3 reads CASSLRQGPGPSYGYTF.

The rearrangement links TRBV20-1 to TRBJ1-2; the D call from TCRdb, TRBD1, cannot be confirmed without DNA. The CDR3 loop spans 14 amino acids. Per the germline V gene, CDR1 is DFQATT and CDR2 is SNEGSKA (reference sequence). The CDR3 here is CSAAYLSVLYGYTF.

The chain uses TRBV3-1 and TRBJ2-3. This CDR3 has 13 residues. Germline V gives CDR1 LGHDT, CDR2 YNNKEL (reference sequence). The CDR3 spells CASSQDIEDTQYF.

The chain has TRBV19 and TRBJ1-1. Germline lookup yields CDR1 LNHDA and CDR2 SQIVND (reference sequence). The CDR3 contains 15 residues. The CDR3 loop is CASSPIRERETEAFF.

The chain joins TRBV27 to TRBJ2-1. From germline, CDR1 is MNHEY and CDR2 SMNVEV (reference sequence). The CDR3 has 14 amino acids. The CDR3 loop is CASSTGPLYNEQFF.

V gene TRBV12-3 or TRBV12-4 combines with J gene TRBJ1-2; TCRdb designates TRBD1, a call that cannot be tested without DNA. This CDR3 is built from 14 residues. This CDR3 reads CASRADPGLRGYTF.

The rearrangement uses TRBV27 and TRBJ2-3. CDR3 length equals 13 residues. Per germline, CDR1 MNHEY and CDR2 SMNVEV (reference sequence). CDR3 loop: CASSWLGSDTQYF.